The source of this T cell receptor (beta chain) is a study of Ad26.COV2.S vaccination and SARS-CoV-2 variants. Note on this clone: Its antigen is not identified.

General observations from the study: Those who received the vaccine showed greater spike-specific TCR breadth than those given placebo.

Assay: immunoSEQ multiplex PCR; the TCRdb copy retains only in-frame clones and omits some. This repertoire shows 350,000 to 450,000 clones, 90% to 95% found once; its top ten account for 3.9%. This CDR3 spans 15 amino acids. The J segment lost 6 bases and the V segment lost 3 bases, leaving 7 bases of the junction unmatched. From germline, CDR1 is MGHRA and CDR2 YSYEKL. The sequence was obtained from a human donor who had recovered from COVID-19. The chain employs TRBV4-1 and TRBJ2-4; 8 bases are a match to TRBD1. The material was peripheral blood, obtained after recovery from COVID-19. CDR3 sequence: CASSHPTGGRNIQYF. In nucleotides, the CDR3 is TGCGCCAGCAGCCACCCAACAGGGGGTAGAAACATTCAGTACTTC.